This T cell receptor beta chain is from a study of identical twins (dated by TCRdb to about 2016). Background for the entire study: TCR alpha and beta repertoires from monozygotic twins, unrelated adults of various ages and cord blood were deep-sequenced to test whether fetal clonotypes persist. To rule out contamination, replicate twin experiments were performed at different times with different library preparation protocols. The paper as a whole reports these results and caveats: Recombination models systematically underestimated out-of-frame TCR alpha sharing in monozygotic twins but agreed with sharing between unrelated individuals. A weaker excess of twin sharing was found in beta out-of-frame sequences because the signal-to-noise ratio was lowered by fewer shared sequences. Compared with coincidental sharing between unrelated individuals, out-of-frame TCR alpha sequences shared between twins had an excess of sequences with low generation probability. Fewer insertions were carried by abundant cord blood beta clonotypes, a similar but weaker trend appeared in young adult naive repertoires, and no such trend appeared in memory repertoires. Because the same donors could not be followed over many years, the conclusions relied on cross-sectional statistical analysis. Invariant T cells such as MAIT and iNKT could partly confound zero-insertion analyses, although diverse VJ usage argued against such confounding for most clonotypes.

This clonotype was counted ten times or more. Its antigen is still unknown. No quality values exist for individual bases; no much larger clone is one base distant. The CDR3, cysteine through phenylalanine, is 13 amino acids long. Here the CDR3 DNA is all that survives: 39 bases in frame from base 1. V was cut back by 1 base and J by 4 bases, leaving a gap of 8 bases between them. The CDR1 and CDR2 encoded by the germline V gene (reference sequence) are DFQATT and SNEGSKA. All donors were healthy Caucasians. Three pairs of female monozygotic twins, all aged about 18 to 30 years, made up the twin cohort. Peripheral blood mononuclear cells were used as the source from which RNA for TCR libraries was isolated. Library preparation used 5' RACE. TCRdb records Illumina HiSeq 2000 as the sequencer. A universal primer binding site was added through template switching, and the final cDNA carried a unique molecular identifier so that TCR cDNA molecules could be counted accurately. Specific primers in the conserved constant-segment region were used to synthesize first-strand cDNA for the TCR alpha and beta chains. To control for contamination, every cDNA library carried two barcodes: a SMART-Mk sample barcode plus Illumina barcodes. TruSeq adapter sequences along with Illumina sample barcodes were introduced in two successive PCR steps. The Illumina HiSeq platform was used with custom primers to sequence TCR alpha and beta cDNA libraries. Concerning the study's data processing: Unique molecular identifiers were extracted from raw reads with MiGEC, and CDR3 positions were determined with MiXCR. Recombination models were inferred per individual with the repgenHMM and IGoR tools using an EM algorithm. Shared clonotype analysis was performed with the tcR package in R, normalizing sharing by the product of cloneset sizes. Out-of-frame nonproductive sequences were analyzed to study raw recombination free of thymic and clonal selection effects. TCRdb trimmed public reads at Q25 via fastp, called clones via MiXCR and kept in-frame beta chains. Here each entry gathers all rows of one CDR3 protein and keeps the most common genes and DNA. The authors' filters were not applied to this entry. Recorded for this sample are some 690,000 distinct CDR3 sequences; 20% to 25% of them occurred a single time. The ten most abundant clones make up 4% to 4.5% of the sample.

The sample was also reused in another study, on T cells expressing NK-cell markers. The second publication reports: About eight donors provided sorted CD3+CD56+NKG2C+, CD3+CD56+NKG2C- and CD3+CD56-NKG2C+ T-cell subsets, whose TCR beta-chain repertoires were profiled. Of the eight sequenced donors, seven were found to be HCMV-seropositive and one was found to be HCMV-seronegative. To restrict sorting to alphabetaTCR-expressing T cells, an anti-gammadeltaTCR antibody was added in several experiments. In five to seven donors, the dominant CD3+CD56+NKG2C+ clonotypes were among the top 10 CD8+ clonotypes and accounted for about 1.0-7.5% of CD8+ T cells. Those dominant clonotypes were again the most abundant among CD3+CD56-NKG2C+ cells in a few donors, at about 25-65%. Whether the expanded NKG2C-expressing T cell clones were specific for HCMV antigens remained unclear. Randomly selected healthy volunteers, three men and five women, were used as the eight sequenced donors. HCMV serostatus was determined by detecting HCMV-specific IgG in serum with a commercial ELISA kit. For about 6 donors, unsorted PBMC were also used to sequence bulk peripheral blood T-cell repertoires. Reads were demultiplexed and grouped by UMI with MIGEC, and clonotypes were assembled and quantified with MiTCR. To exclude erroneous sequences, any TCR cDNA sequence not supported by at least two reads was discarded. The tcR package was used for downstream repertoire analysis, with clonotypes matched between fractions based on CDR3 nucleotide sequence plus V segment. Antigen specificity was annotated against VDJdb with VDJmatch, allowing one amino acid substitution in CDR3.

The TCR comes from a woman in her late teens or twenties in good health. The V and J genes are TRBV20-1 and TRBJ1-5; the D gene cannot be resolved reliably. The sequencing sample was made of PBMCs. The CDR3 protein: CSARVAVNQPQHF. The bases are TGCAGTGCTAGAGTGGCGGTTAATCAGCCCCAGCATTTT.